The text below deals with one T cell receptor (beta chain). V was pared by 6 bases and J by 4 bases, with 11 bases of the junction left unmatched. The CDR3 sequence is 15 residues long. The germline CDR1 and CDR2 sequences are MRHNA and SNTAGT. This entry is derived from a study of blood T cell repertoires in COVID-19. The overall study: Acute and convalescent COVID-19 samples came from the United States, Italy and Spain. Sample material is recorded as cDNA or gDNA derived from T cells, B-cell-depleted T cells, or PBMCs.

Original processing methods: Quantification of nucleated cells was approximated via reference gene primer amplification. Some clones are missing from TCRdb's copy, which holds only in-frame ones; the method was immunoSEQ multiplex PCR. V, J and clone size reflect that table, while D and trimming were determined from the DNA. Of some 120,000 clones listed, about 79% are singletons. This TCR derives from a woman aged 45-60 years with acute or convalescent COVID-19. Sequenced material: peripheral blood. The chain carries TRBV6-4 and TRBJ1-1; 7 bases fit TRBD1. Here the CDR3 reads CASSQTFKGATEAFF. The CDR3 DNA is TGTGCCAGCAGCCAAACTTTTAAGGGGGCCACTGAAGCTTTCTTT.